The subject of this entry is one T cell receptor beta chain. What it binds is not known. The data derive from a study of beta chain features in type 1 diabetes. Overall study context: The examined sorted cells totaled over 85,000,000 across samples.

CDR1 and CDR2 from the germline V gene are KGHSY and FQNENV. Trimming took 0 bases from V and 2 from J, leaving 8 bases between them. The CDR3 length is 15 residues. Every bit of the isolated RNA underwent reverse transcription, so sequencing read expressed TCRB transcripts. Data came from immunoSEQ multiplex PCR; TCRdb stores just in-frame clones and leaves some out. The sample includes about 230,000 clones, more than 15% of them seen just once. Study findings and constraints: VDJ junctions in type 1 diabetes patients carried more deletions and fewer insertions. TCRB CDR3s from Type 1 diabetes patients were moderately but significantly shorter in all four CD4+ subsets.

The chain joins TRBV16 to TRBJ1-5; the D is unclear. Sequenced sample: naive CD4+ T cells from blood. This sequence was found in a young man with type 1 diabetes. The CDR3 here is CASSQSSGGNQPQHF. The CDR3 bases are TGTGCCAGCAGCCAATCATCCGGGGGCAATCAGCCCCAGCATTTT.